This T cell receptor (beta chain) appears in the sequencing data of a study of T cells in Graves' hyperthyroidism and ophthalmopathy (dated by TCRdb to the late 2010s). With respect to the entire study: Peripheral blood was sampled at the time of initial diagnosis, prior to any treatment. To identify distinguishing TCR V-J signatures, a discovery cohort of about 100 patients was used, comprising 40 to 45 with Graves' ophthalmopathy and roughly 60 with stable Graves' hyperthyroidism. Whether ophthalmopathy could be predicted prospectively was tested in an independent validation cohort made up of under 20 hyperthyroidism patients plus 17 patients who later progressed to ophthalmopathy. The 100 or so discovery patients were divided at random into training and test sets in a 7:3 ratio. The study also compared thyroid tissue and blood T-cell repertoires from 6 or 7 Graves' hyperthyroidism patients. Once sampling was done, hyperthyroidism patients were given methimazole at a starting dose of 30 mg daily, whereas ophthalmopathy patients were given high-dose intravenous methylprednisolone. The paper reports TCR Vbeta CDR3 sequencing of 135 peripheral blood samples: 40 or so ophthalmopathy, fewer than 85 hyperthyroidism and roughly 17 progressor patients.

Ophthalmopathy patients had moderately to severely active disease, with a Clinical Activity Score of 3 or more, a NOSPECS grade of 4 or more, and a disease duration of less than 3 months. The study excluded patients with uncontrolled infections, other autoimmune diseases, pregnancy or lactation. Diagnoses were based on clinical symptoms, serum thyroxine and TRAb, thyroid ultrasound and orbital computed tomography. PBMCs were isolated from about 9.2 ml of fresh peripheral blood by Ficoll-Paque density gradient centrifugation. Trizol reagent was used to extract total RNA, and RNA quality was then checked on an Agilent 2100 Bioanalyzer. The TCR beta CDR3 regions were amplified from the RNA transcripts. For the first round of RT-PCR on the TCR CDR3, the HTBI primer set was used together with the Qiagen OneStep RT-PCR kit. Libraries were constructed in a second round of multiplex PCR, after which size selection and purification were performed. Paired-end sequencing of the libraries was performed with 100 bp reads on an Illumina HiSeq2000. Regarding the original processing steps: SOAPnuke was used to process the raw data, throwing out any read that contained adapters or uncalled bases, had a mean Phred below 15, or lacked an exact constant-primer or identifier match. COPE v1.2.5 was used to merge high-quality paired reads, and clonotypes were defined as unique nucleotide sequences. MiTCR v1.1 was used to align the clonotypes against IMGT TRBV, TRBD and TRBJ reference segments. The analysis was restricted to V-J combinations with a frequency above 0.0001, which together covered 99% to 99.2% of the repertoires. The TCS score was defined as F50 (clonal expansion) divided by E x V (chaos), with BLOSUM62-based TCRdist calculated between CDR3 peptides within each V-J. Welch's t-statistics and random forest reduced fewer than 550 V-J features to under 15, which were used in a naive Bayes classifier (R e1071). TCRdb trimmed public reads at Q25 via fastp, called clones via MiXCR and kept in-frame beta chains. Entries are consolidated by CDR3 protein sequence, retaining the most common genes and DNA. Here the V and J calls rest on TCRdb's processing, not on the authors' analysis. This sample holds 300,000 to 500,000 distinct CDR3 sequences; 11% to 15% were observed only once. 28% of the sample goes to the ten largest clones.

Study-wide conclusions, independent of this receptor: In validation, progression to ophthalmopathy was predicted by the model with 65% to 71% sensitivity and nearly 75% specificity, a median of around 5.9 months before onset. No statistical method was used to fix the sample size in advance, and group allocation was not hidden from the investigators. Blood samples also contained most of the expanded thyroid clonotypes (frequency above 0.001), which suggests that blood repertoires may reflect thyroid immune responses. A model built on a 13 V-J signature distinguished ophthalmopathy from stable hyperthyroidism, reaching roughly 88% sensitivity and about 81% specificity in cross-validation and 80%/75% in testing.

Looking up the germline V gene yields CDR1 MNHEY and CDR2 SVGEGT. The germline ends are 14 bases apart after V is trimmed by 6 bases and J by 1 base. Reading from cysteine to phenylalanine, the CDR3 counts 15 amino acids. Only the CDR3 part of the read is kept: 45 bases, read in frame from the first base. Ten or more counts support this clonotype. Its specific antigen is unknown. Base qualities are missing; no much larger clone stands one base away. The rearranged chain carries TRBV6-2 or TRBV6-3 and TRBJ2-3; D gene: possibly TRBD1, on 6 matching bases. This clonotype originated in a middle-aged man with Graves' ophthalmopathy. The sample comprised blood. The CDR3 region reads CASRTTGGGTDTQYF. The DNA reads TGTGCCAGCAGAACGACAGGCGGCGGCACAGATACGCAGTATTTT.